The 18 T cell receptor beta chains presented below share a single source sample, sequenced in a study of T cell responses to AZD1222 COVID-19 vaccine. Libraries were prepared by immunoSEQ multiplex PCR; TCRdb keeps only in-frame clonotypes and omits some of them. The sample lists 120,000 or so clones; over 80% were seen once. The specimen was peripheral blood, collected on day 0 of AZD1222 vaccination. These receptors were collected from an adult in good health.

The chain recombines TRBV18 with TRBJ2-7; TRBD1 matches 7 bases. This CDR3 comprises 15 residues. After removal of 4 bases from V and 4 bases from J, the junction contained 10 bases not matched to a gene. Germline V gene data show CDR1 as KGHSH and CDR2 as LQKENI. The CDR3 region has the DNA TGTGCCAGCTCACGAGGAACGACAGGGCCTTACGAGCAGTACTTC. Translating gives CASSRGTTGPYEQYF.

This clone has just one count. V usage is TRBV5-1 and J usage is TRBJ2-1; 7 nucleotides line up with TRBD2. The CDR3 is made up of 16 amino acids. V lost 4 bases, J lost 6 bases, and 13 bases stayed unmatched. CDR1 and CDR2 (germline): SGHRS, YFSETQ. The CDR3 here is CASSLILAGEGNEQFF. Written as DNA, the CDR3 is TGCGCCAGCAGCCTAATCCTGGCGGGAGAGGGCAATGAGCAGTTCTTC.

This CDR3 reads CASSRAGSHNEQFF. CDR3 nucleotides: TGTGCCAGCAGCCGAGCCGGGTCACACAATGAGCAGTTCTTC. The chain combines TRBV5-4 with TRBJ2-1; D is ambiguous. The length of the CDR3 is 14 residues. The germline V gene encodes CDR1 SGHNT and CDR2 YYREEE (reference sequence). The V end lost 4 bases, the J end lost 5 bases, and 13 bases lay between the germline ends.

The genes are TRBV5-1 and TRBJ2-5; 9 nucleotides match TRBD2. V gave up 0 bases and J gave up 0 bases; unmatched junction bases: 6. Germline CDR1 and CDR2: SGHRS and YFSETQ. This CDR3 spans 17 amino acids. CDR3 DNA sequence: TGCGCCAGCAGCTTGGAGGCTAGCGGGATGTACCAAGAGACCCAGTACTTC. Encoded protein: CASSLEASGMYQETQYF.

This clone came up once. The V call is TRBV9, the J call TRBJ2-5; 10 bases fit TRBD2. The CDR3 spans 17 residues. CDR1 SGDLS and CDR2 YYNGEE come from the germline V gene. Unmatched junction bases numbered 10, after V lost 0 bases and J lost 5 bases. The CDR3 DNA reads TGTGCCAGCAGCGTAGGGGCTAGCGGGAGCCTGGGGGAGACCCAGTACTTC. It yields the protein CASSVGASGSLGETQYF. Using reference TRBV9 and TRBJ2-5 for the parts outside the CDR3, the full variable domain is DSGVTQTPKHLITATGQRVTLRCSPRSGDLSVYWYQQSLDQGLQFLIQYYNGEERAKGNILERFSAQQFPDLHSELNLSSLELGDSALYFCASSVGASGSLGETQYFGPGTRLLVL.

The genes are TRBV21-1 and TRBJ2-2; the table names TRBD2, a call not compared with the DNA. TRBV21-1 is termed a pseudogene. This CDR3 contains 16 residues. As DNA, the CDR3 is TGTGCCAGCGAAAGAAAGGTAGCGGCGAACACCGGGGAGCTGTTTTTT. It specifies CASERKVAANTGELFF.

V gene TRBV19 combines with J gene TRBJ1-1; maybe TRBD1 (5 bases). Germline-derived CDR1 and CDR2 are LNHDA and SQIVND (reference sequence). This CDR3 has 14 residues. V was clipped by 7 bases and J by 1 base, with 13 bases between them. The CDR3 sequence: CASNHWGQNTEAFF. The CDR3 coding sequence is TGTGCCAGTAATCATTGGGGCCAGAACACTGAAGCTTTCTTT.

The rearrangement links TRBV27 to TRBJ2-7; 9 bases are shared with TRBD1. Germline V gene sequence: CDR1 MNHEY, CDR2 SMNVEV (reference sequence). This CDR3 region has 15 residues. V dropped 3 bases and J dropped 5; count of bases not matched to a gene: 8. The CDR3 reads CASSFLTGGSNEQYF. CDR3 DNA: TGTGCCAGCAGTTTCCTTACAGGGGGCTCTAACGAGCAGTACTTC.

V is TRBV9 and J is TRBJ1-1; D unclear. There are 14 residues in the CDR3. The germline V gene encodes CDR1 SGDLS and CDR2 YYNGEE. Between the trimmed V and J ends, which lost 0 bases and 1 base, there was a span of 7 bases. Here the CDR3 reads CASSVVDTNTEAFF. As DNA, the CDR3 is TGTGCCAGCAGCGTAGTTGACACGAACACTGAAGCTTTCTTT.

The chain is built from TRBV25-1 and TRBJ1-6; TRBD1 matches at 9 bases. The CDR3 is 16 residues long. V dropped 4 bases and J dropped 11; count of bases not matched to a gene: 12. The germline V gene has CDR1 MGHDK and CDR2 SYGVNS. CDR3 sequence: CASSGTGTGRHPPLHF. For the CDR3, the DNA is TGTGCCAGCAGTGGAACCGGGACAGGGAGGCATCCACCCCTCCACTTT.

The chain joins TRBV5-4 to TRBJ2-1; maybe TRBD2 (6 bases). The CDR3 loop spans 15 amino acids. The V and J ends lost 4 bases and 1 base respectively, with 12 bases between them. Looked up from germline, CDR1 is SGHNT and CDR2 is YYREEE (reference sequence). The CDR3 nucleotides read TGTGCCAGCAGCATGAGTAGCGGTTCCTACAATGAGCAGTTCTTC. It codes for CASSMSSGSYNEQFF.

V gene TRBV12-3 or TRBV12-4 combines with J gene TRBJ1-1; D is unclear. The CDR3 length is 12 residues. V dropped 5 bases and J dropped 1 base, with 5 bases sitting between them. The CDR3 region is CASSPWNTEAFF. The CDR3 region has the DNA TGTGCCAGCAGTCCATGGAACACTGAAGCTTTCTTT.

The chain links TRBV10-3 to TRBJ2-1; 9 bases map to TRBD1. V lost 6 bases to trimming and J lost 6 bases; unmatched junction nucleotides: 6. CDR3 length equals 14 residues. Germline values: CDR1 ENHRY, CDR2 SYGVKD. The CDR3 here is CAIRDVTGGNEQFF. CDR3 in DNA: TGTGCCATCAGGGACGTGACAGGGGGCAATGAGCAGTTCTTC.

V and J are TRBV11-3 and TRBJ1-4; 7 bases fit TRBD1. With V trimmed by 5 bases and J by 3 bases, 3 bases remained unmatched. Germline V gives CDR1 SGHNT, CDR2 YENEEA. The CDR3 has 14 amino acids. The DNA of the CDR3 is TGTGCCAGCAGCCAGGGGGGGCCTAATGAAAAACTGTTTTTT. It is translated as CASSQGGPNEKLFF.

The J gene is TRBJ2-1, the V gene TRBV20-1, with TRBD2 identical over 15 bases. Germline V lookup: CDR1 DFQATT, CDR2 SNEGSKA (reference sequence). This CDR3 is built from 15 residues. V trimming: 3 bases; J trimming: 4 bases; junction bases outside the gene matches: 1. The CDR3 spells CSASGTSGGYNEQFF. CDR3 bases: TGCAGTGCTAGTGGGACTAGCGGGGGGTACAATGAGCAGTTCTTC.

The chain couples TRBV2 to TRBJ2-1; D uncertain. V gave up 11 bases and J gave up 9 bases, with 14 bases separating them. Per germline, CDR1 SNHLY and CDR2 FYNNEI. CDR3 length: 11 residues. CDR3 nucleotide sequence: TGTGCCGGCGCCGGATATGGTGAGCAGTTCTTC. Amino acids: CAGAGYGEQFF.

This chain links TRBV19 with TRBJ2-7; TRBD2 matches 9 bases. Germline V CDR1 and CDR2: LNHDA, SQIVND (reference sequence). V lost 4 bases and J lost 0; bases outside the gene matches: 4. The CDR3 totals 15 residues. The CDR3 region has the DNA TGTGCCAGTAGTACAGCGGGAGGAGTCTCCTACGAGCAGTACTTC. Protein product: CASSTAGGVSYEQYF.

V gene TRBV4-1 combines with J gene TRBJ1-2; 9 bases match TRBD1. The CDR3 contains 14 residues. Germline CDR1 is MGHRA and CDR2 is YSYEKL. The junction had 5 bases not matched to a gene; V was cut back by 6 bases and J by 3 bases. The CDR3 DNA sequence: TGCGCCAGCAGTTCCACAGGGGGCGACTATGGCTACACCTTC. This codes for CASSSTGGDYGYTF.